The sequence of this T cell receptor beta chain was determined in a study of spatial heterogeneity in lung cancer. In the study overall: Within raw reads, each unique TCR and UMI combination appeared on average more than ten times. Study-wide points: The study found that expanded intratumoral alpha and beta TCR counts tracked tumor mutation counts. When ubiquitous and regional expanded TCRs were counted, their numbers tracked ubiquitous and regional nonsynonymous mutations, respectively.

Germline CDR1 reads MNHEY; CDR2 reads SVGEGT. Trimming removed 5 bases from V and 5 bases from J, with 13 bases in between. This CDR3 comprises 13 residues. Time point meaning: sample taken at primary tumor resection. The cohort: approximately 74 early-stage, untreated non-small cell lung cancer patients. Unsorted whole RNA samples from tumor, nontumor lung or frozen PBMC were sequenced. TCRdb processed the 5' RACE reads anew with MiXCR; each CDR3 protein has one entry. The table has around 95,000 distinct CDR3 sequences, 4.4% seen once. This clonotype was recorded many times. What it binds is unknown. This receptor was obtained from a male donor with early-stage non-small cell lung cancer. The input for sequencing was lung tumor tissue, taken at surgery. This chain uses TRBV6-2 or TRBV6-3 with TRBJ2-7; perhaps TRBD1 as D (6 bases). CDR3 region: CASSKGVHDEQYF. CDR3 sequence (DNA): TGTGCCAGCAGTAAGGGGGTCCACGACGAGCAGTACTTC.